One and the same sample provided the 5 T cell receptor beta chains below, sequenced in a study of identifying expanded T cells in peripheral blood. The repertoire was sequenced with immunoSEQ multiplex PCR; TCRdb's copy has only in-frame clones and lacks some. This sample has 70,000 to 95,000 clones; 88% occur once, and the top ten carry roughly 3.9%. The material sequenced was blood. The receptors come from a person between 18 and 69 years old in good health.

This sequence joins TRBV28 and TRBJ2-1; 8 bases line up with TRBD2. With V trimmed by 4 bases and J by 15 bases, 5 bases remained unmatched. Per germline, CDR1 MDHEN and CDR2 SYDVKM. The CDR3 spans 11 residues. CDR3 amino acids: CASSYRTSSFF. The CDR3 DNA sequence: TGTGCCAGCAGTTATCGGACTAGCTCGTTCTTC.

This rearrangement joins TRBV6-4 to TRBJ2-5; TRBD1 agrees at 8 bases. Germline CDR1 is MRHNA and CDR2 is SNTAGT. The trim removed 6 bases at V and 5 bases at J, leaving 8 bases unmatched. CDR3 size: 14 residues. CDR3 coding DNA: TGTGCCAGCAGCCCAGGACAGGGAACGGAGACCCAGTACTTC. Translated: CASSPGQGTETQYF.

The chain recombines TRBV27 with TRBJ1-5; D not certain. Germline-derived CDR1 and CDR2 are MNHEY and SMNVEV (reference sequence). Trimming took 6 bases from V and 0 from J, leaving 12 bases between them. The CDR3 is made up of 15 amino acids. As DNA, the CDR3 is TGTGCCAGCAGACTCGGGAGCTATAGCAATCAGCCCCAGCATTTT. It codes for CASRLGSYSNQPQHF.

This chain uses TRBV2 with TRBJ1-1; the D gene is possibly TRBD1 (5 bases). CDR3 length equals 13 residues. Trimming shortened V by 4 bases and J by 3 bases, and 9 bases separated the two germline ends. The germline V gene has CDR1 SNHLY and CDR2 FYNNEI. CDR3 bases: TGTGCCAGCAGTGGATTACAGGACACTGAAGCTTTCTTT. Translation: CASSGLQDTEAFF.

The chain uses TRBV14 and TRBJ1-1; the D is unclear. The CDR3 contains 12 residues. From germline, CDR1 is SGHDN and CDR2 FVKESK. Trimming left V 1 base short and J 1 base short, with 1 base between. As DNA, the CDR3 is TGTGCCAGCAGCCAAGGGAACACTGAAGCTTTCTTT. It codes for CASSQGNTEAFF.